This T cell receptor (beta chain) derives from a study of CD8+CD57+ T cells in acquired aplastic anemia. Individuals selected for sequencing had exhibited CD8+CD57+ cell expansion on flow cytometry. Using genomic DNA as the template, TCR beta VDJ and CDR3 profiling was carried out. TCRdb passed the reads through MiXCR, listing each CDR3 protein once. The sample holds about 43,000 distinct CDR3 sequences, less than 65% seen once. The CDR3 length is 16 residues. Germline loops: CDR1 LNHNV, CDR2 YYDKDF (reference sequence). The ends lost 1 base at V and 3 bases at J; junction bases unmatched: 5. The chain has TRBV15 and TRBJ2-3; the match to TRBD2 covers 9 bases. This TCR was sampled from a human donor with aplastic anemia. Sequencing was performed on sorted CD4+, CD8+, or CD8+CD57+ T cells (not recorded which) from PBMCs. Here the CDR3 reads CATSRVAGETTDTQYF. Here the CDR3 DNA reads TGTGCCACCAGCAGAGTAGCGGGAGAGACTACAGATACGCAGTATTTT.